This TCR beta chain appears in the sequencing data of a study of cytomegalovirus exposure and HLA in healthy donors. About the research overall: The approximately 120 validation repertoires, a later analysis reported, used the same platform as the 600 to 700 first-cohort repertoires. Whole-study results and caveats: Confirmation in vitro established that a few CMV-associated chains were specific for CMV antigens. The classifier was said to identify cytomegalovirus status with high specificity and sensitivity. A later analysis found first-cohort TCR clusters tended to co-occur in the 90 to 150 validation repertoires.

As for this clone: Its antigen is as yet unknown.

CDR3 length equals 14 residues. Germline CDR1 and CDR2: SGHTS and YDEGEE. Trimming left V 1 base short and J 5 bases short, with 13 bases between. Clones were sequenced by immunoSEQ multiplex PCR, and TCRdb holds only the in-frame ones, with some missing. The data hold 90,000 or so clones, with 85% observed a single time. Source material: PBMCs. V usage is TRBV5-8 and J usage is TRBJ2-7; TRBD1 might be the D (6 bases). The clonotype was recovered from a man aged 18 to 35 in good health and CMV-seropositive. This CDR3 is CASSLSPGVDEQYV. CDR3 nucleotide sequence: TGTGCCAGCAGCTTGAGTCCAGGGGTCGACGAGCAGTACGTC.